This T cell receptor beta chain emerged from a study of STAT3 mutations in large granular lymphocyte leukemia. Study-wide results and caveats: All newly emerging clones after therapy were STAT3 wild type. Every T-LGLL patient had at least one immunodominant TCRbeta clonotype.

In germline, CDR1 is LNHDA, CDR2 SQIVND (reference sequence). V lost 5 bases and J lost 0, with 12 bases in between. The CDR3 runs to 15 residues. Sequencing used immunoSEQ multiplex PCR; TCRdb keeps in-frame clones, though not all of them. The data contain around 33,000 clones, over 60% of them singletons. A note on this clone: What it binds is not known.

The sample taken for sequencing was peripheral blood mononuclear cells. This clonotype originated in a woman between 45 and 60 years old with T-cell large granular lymphocyte leukemia. Some clones in this sample may be carry-over from other donors' samples. The rearrangement links TRBV19 to TRBJ2-3; TRBD1 might be the D (5 bases). The chain's CDR3 is CASSQGAPSTDTQYF. CDR3 bases: TGTGCCAGTAGTCAAGGGGCACCCAGCACAGATACGCAGTATTTT.